The 7 T cell receptor beta chains in this list originate from one sample, sequenced in a study of T cell responses to AZD1222 COVID-19 vaccine. Here immunoSEQ multiplex PCR was the method, and the copy in TCRdb shows in-frame clones only, minus some. The table lists 100,000 to 120,000 clones, more than 75% of them singletons. The sample consisted of peripheral blood, taken on day 0 of AZD1222 vaccination. These receptors all come from an adult in good health.

The rearrangement joins TRBV6-5 to TRBJ2-2; D unresolved. V lost 4 bases and J 8 bases, leaving 20 bases between the germline ends. The germline V gene encodes CDR1 MNHEY and CDR2 SVGAGI. This CDR3 region has 16 residues. CDR3 coding DNA: TGTGCCAGCAGTTTTTTTCATCGTATTGACCAAGGGGAGCTGTTTTTT. Its translation is CASSFFHRIDQGELFF.

The chain joins TRBV29-1 to TRBJ2-2, with 7 positions matching TRBD2. This CDR3 contains 14 residues. Trimming at V came to 3 bases and at J to 5 bases, leaving 6 bases not matched to a gene. The germline V gene has CDR1 SQVTM and CDR2 ANQGSEA. CDR3 amino acids: CSVEVARETGELFF. For the CDR3, the DNA is TGCAGCGTTGAGGTGGCGCGGGAGACCGGGGAGCTGTTTTTT.

The chain couples TRBV7-3 to TRBJ2-3, with D tentatively TRBD1 (5 bases). This CDR3 is built from 13 residues. V lost 3 bases to trimming and J lost 8 bases, with 12 bases between them. Germline-derived CDR1 and CDR2 are SGHTA and FQGTGA. The CDR3 DNA sequence: TGTGCCAGCAGCTTCGACAGTCCCCCTACGCAGTATTTT. Protein sequence: CASSFDSPPTQYF.

Only one count was recorded for this clone. The chain uses TRBV6-5 and TRBJ1-4, with D perhaps TRBD1 (6 bases). The V gene's germline CDR1 is MNHEY and CDR2 SVGAGI. The V end lost 6 bases, the J end lost 7 bases, and 18 bases lay between the germline ends. The CDR3 runs 15 residues. The CDR3 reads CASSGWDIGLEKLFF. As DNA, the CDR3 is TGTGCCAGCAGCGGGTGGGACATTGGGCTTGAAAAACTGTTTTTT.

The rearrangement joins TRBV19 to TRBJ2-5; D perhaps matches TRBD2 (7 bases). The CDR3 is 15 residues long. V dropped 1 base and J dropped 2 bases, with 11 bases sitting between them. Germline V gene sequence: CDR1 LNHDA, CDR2 SQIVND (reference sequence). The CDR3 DNA is TGTGCCAGTAGTATAGTCGGGGGGCCTCAAGAGACCCAGTACTTC. This encodes CASSIVGGPQETQYF.

In this sample, this clone turned up once. This chain connects TRBV11-2 to TRBJ2-5, with D tentatively TRBD2 (5 bases). The CDR3 runs 12 residues. The germline gives CDR1 SGHAT, CDR2 FQNNGV. V lost 5 bases, J lost 5 bases, and 9 bases lay in between. CDR3 loop: CASSPERETQYF. CDR3 DNA sequence: TGTGCCAGCAGCCCCGAGCGGGAGACCCAGTACTTC. Supplemented by reference TRBV11-2 and TRBJ2-5, the full variable domain reads EAGVAQSPRYKIIEKRQSVAFWCNPISGHATLYWYQQILGQGPKLLIQFQNNGVVDDSQLPKDRFSAERLKGVDSTLKIQPAKLEDSAVYLCASSPERETQYFGPGTRLLVL.

The chain has TRBV27 and TRBJ2-1, with 10 bases fitting TRBD2. Germline loops: CDR1 MNHEY, CDR2 SMNVEV (reference sequence). The CDR3 runs 20 residues. The junction had 19 bases not matched to a gene; V was cut back by 5 bases and J by 3 bases. The CDR3 DNA is TGTGCCAGCAGTCTTCCCACAGGGAACAGCGGGAGGGCCGTCTACAATGAGCAGTTCTTC. This translates into CASSLPTGNSGRAVYNEQFF.